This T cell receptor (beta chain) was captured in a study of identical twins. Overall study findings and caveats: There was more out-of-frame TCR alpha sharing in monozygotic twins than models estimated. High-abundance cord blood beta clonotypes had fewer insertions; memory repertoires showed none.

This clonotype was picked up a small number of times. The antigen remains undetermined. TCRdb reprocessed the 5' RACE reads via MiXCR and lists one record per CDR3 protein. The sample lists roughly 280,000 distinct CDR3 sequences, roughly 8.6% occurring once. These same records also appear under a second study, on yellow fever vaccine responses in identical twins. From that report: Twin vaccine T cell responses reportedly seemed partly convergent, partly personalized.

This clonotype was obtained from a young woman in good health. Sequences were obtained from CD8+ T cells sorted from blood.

The CDR3 spells CASSLSSLTDTQYF. DNA for the CDR3: TGTGCCAGCAGTTTGTCTAGCCTCACAGATACGCAGTATTTT. V gene TRBV27 combines with J gene TRBJ2-3, with D perhaps matching TRBD2 (5 bases). The CDR3 is 14 residues long. V lost 3 bases and J lost 2, with 9 bases in between. Germline V gene sequence: CDR1 MNHEY, CDR2 SMNVEV (reference sequence).